Below are 7 T cell receptor beta chains sequenced from a single sample in a study of circulating CD8 cells and anti-PD-1 response in melanoma. The QIAseq Immune Repertoire TCR panel built the libraries from approximately 16 ng of total RNA. TCRdb reprocessed the reads with MiXCR, giving one entry per CDR3 protein. Of more than 450 distinct CDR3 sequences listed, roughly 9% are singletons. From live CD3+CD8+TCRalphabeta+ cells, four PD-1 and/or TIGIT subsets were sorted. Here the sequenced sample was CD8+ T cells from PBMCs, taken at baseline or after one month of anti-PD-1 therapy (not recorded which). The receptors originated from a human donor with melanoma.

By proportion, this clonotype is large. The J gene is TRBJ2-1, the V gene TRBV4-2, with 9 bases fitting TRBD2. With 0 bases clipped from V and 7 bases from J, the junction kept 4 bases outside the gene matches. This CDR3 spans 15 amino acids. CDR1 LGHNA and CDR2 YNFKEQ come from the germline V gene. The DNA of the CDR3 is TGTGCCAGCAGCCAAGATGCGGGAGGGGGGAATGAGCAGTTCTTC. Translation gives CASSQDAGGGNEQFF.

By share, this clonotype counts as medium-sized. V and J are TRBV27 and TRBJ2-7, with 10 bases aligning to TRBD2. V lost 7 bases to trimming and J lost 3 bases; unmatched junction nucleotides: 9. The CDR3 loop spans 15 amino acids. CDR1 is MNHEY, CDR2 SMNVEV, per germline (reference sequence). The CDR3 nucleotides read TGTGCCAGCACCTCAACTAGCGGGACCCGCTACGAGCAGTACTTC. This sequence encodes CASTSTSGTRYEQYF.

Relative to its sample, this clonotype is large. The V and J genes are TRBV2 and TRBJ1-5, with 8 bases identical to TRBD1. Trimming removed 6 bases from V and 3 bases from J; junction bases left unmatched: 7. This CDR3 comprises 15 residues. The germline V gene has CDR1 SNHLY and CDR2 FYNNEI. The CDR3 coding sequence is TGTGCCAGCAGGCAGGTGACAGGGGACAATCAGCCCCAGCATTTT. This codes for CASRQVTGDNQPQHF.

This clonotype has a handful of counts. The V gene is TRBV11-2, the J gene TRBJ2-7, with 8 bases matching TRBD2. Trimming cost V 0 bases and J 3 bases; bases outside gene matches: 7. CDR1 and CDR2 from the germline V gene are SGHAT and FQNNGV. The CDR3 covers 16 residues. In DNA form, the CDR3 reads TGTGCCAGCAGCTTAGATCGAAGACTAGCGTTCTACGAGCAGTACTTC. This translates into CASSLDRRLAFYEQYF. The full variable domain, rest sourced from reference TRBV11-2 and TRBJ2-7, is EAGVAQSPRYKIIEKRQSVAFWCNPISGHATLYWYQQILGQGPKLLIQFQNNGVVDDSQLPKDRFSAERLKGVDSTLKIQPAKLEDSAVYLCASSLDRRLAFYEQYFGPGTRLTVT.

This chain links TRBV9 with TRBJ2-2; TRBD2 matches at 8 bases. The V segment lost 0 bases and the J segment 4 bases; nucleotides outside the gene matches: 8. Germline CDR1 reads SGDLS; CDR2 reads YYNGEE. The CDR3 has 17 amino acids. Here the CDR3 reads CASSVGVAGGVTGELFF. The CDR3 DNA reads as TGTGCCAGCAGCGTAGGGGTCGCGGGAGGTGTCACCGGGGAGCTGTTTTTT.

This clonotype is a singleton in its sample. The chain combines TRBV2 with TRBJ2-5; D is perhaps TRBD1 or TRBD2 (5 bases each). V was pared by 5 bases and J by 3 bases, with 13 bases between. Germline CDR1 and CDR2: SNHLY and FYNNEI. The CDR3 contains 14 residues. CDR3 sequence reads: CASSPRGREETQYF. The DNA of the CDR3 is TGTGCCAGCAGTCCCCGGGGCAGGGAAGAGACCCAGTACTTC.

This clonotype is medium-sized (0.01 to 0.1%) by share. Possible read error: a much larger clone is one base away. This chain joins TRBV20-1 and TRBJ2-4; unclear D gene. Trimming stripped 5 bases from V and 6 bases from J, with 20 bases between. The CDR3 totals 15 residues. From germline, CDR1 is DFQATT and CDR2 SNEGSKA (reference sequence). CDR3 protein: CSAPALREIVNIQYF. The CDR3, as DNA: TGCAGTGCTCCCGCCCTAAGGGAAATAGTAAACATTCAGTACTTC.